Following are 21 T cell receptor beta chains from one sample sequenced in a study of blood T cell repertoires in COVID-19. Using immunoSEQ multiplex PCR, the repertoire was profiled, and TCRdb retains in-frame clones only, with some absent. Here the sample spans approximately 160,000 clones, 70% to 90% being singletons. The sequenced sample was peripheral blood. All receptors derive from a man aged 55 to 69 who had recovered from COVID-19.

The gene calls are TRBV14 and TRBJ2-3, with 7 bases lining up with TRBD1. CDR3 length equals 17 residues. CDR1 is SGHDN, CDR2 FVKESK, per germline. V shed 4 bases and J 0 bases; nucleotides not matched to a gene: 10. The CDR3 here is CASSRRTGYYSTDTQYF. DNA for the CDR3: TGTGCCAGCAGCCGCAGGACAGGCTACTATAGCACAGATACGCAGTATTTT. Full variable domain (missing parts from reference TRBV14 and TRBJ2-3): EAGVTQFPSHSVIEKGQTVTLRCDPISGHDNLYWYRRVMGKEIKFLLHFVKESKQDESGMPNNRFLAERTGGTYSTLKVQPAELEDSGVYFCASSRRTGYYSTDTQYFGPGTRLTVL.

This clone was seen a few times. The chain uses TRBV19 and TRBJ2-1; maybe TRBD2 (6 bases). Trimming removed 9 bases from V and 4 bases from J, with 19 bases in between. CDR1 is LNHDA, CDR2 SQIVND, per germline (reference sequence). The CDR3 runs 15 residues. DNA for the CDR3: TGTGCCAGCCGGACCGGGACGGGACTTTACAATGAGCAGTTCTTC. Its translation is CASRTGTGLYNEQFF.

The chain is built from TRBV7-2 and TRBJ2-5; TRBD1 agrees at 11 bases. J lost 2 bases, V lost 5 bases, and 10 bases had no gene match. Germline lookup yields CDR1 SGHTA and CDR2 FQGNSA. The CDR3 is 17 amino acids. As DNA, the CDR3 is TGTGCCAGCAGCGTACGGACAGGGGGCGCGGGACAAGAGACCCAGTACTTC. Its translation: CASSVRTGGAGQETQYF.

The V call is TRBV4-1, the J call TRBJ1-2; TRBD1 matches at 7 bases. J lost 1 base, V lost 4 bases, and 6 bases had no gene match. CDR3 length equals 15 residues. In germline, CDR1 is MGHRA, CDR2 YSYEKL. This CDR3 reads CASSLRDSYNYGYTF. The CDR3 bases are TGCGCCAGCAGCCTCCGGGACAGCTATAACTATGGCTACACCTTC.

The V gene is TRBV10-3, the J gene TRBJ2-6; 9 bases are shared with TRBD1. Per germline, CDR1 ENHRY and CDR2 SYGVKD. V gave up 6 bases and J gave up 3 bases; unmatched junction bases: 3. The CDR3 has 15 residues. CDR3 DNA: TGTGCCATCAGACAGGGGGCTGGTGGGGCCAACGTCCTGACTTTC. Translating gives CAIRQGAGGANVLTF.

V usage is TRBV5-6 and J usage is TRBJ1-2; the D is unclear. CDR3 length: 11 amino acids. With 7 bases removed from V and 5 bases from J, the gap between germline ends came to 9 bases. Germline CDR1 is SGHDT and CDR2 is YYEEEE. The CDR3 DNA follows: TGTGCCAGCTCGTACCTATATGGCTACACCTTC. Its translation is CASSYLYGYTF.

This chain links TRBV20-1 with TRBJ2-5; 10 bases fit TRBD2. The CDR3 loop spans 16 amino acids. The trim removed 3 bases at V and 2 bases at J, leaving 9 bases unmatched. Germline lookup yields CDR1 DFQATT and CDR2 SNEGSKA (reference sequence). CDR3 sequence (DNA): TGCAGTGCTAGTTACCCTAGCGGGGGTTATCAAGAGACCCAGTACTTC. Translating gives CSASYPSGGYQETQYF.

The CDR3 coding sequence is TGCGCCAGCAGCCAAACGCTTTGGGCAACCCAGGGGACCCAGTACTTC. Translation gives CASSQTLWATQGTQYF. This chain connects TRBV4-1 to TRBJ2-5; maybe TRBD1 (5 bases). Germline V gene sequence: CDR1 MGHRA, CDR2 YSYEKL. The CDR3 sequence is 16 residues long. V gave up 2 bases and J gave up 7 bases, with 20 bases separating them.

The chain uses TRBV6-5 and TRBJ1-1; 8 bases are shared with TRBD1. Trimming took 6 bases from V and 10 from J; bases not matched to a gene: 4. Germline loops: CDR1 MNHEY, CDR2 SVGAGI. This CDR3 spans 11 amino acids. CDR3 DNA: TGTGCCAGCAGGGACAGGGCCGGAGCTTTCTTT. Its protein product is CASRDRAGAFF.

The chain couples TRBV30 to TRBJ2-7, with a tentative D call TRBD1 (6 bases). V lost 3 bases and J 6 bases, leaving 12 bases between the germline ends. Germline CDR1 and CDR2: GTSNPN and SVGIG (reference sequence). The CDR3 has 12 amino acids. CDR3 sequence reads: CAWRPQGSEQYF. The CDR3 DNA follows: TGTGCCTGGAGACCACAGGGTTCCGAGCAGTACTTC.

This chain uses TRBV14 with TRBJ2-7; weak D call: TRBD1 (6 bases). This CDR3 region has 12 residues. Germline V CDR1 and CDR2: SGHDN, FVKESK. V was shortened by 5 bases and J by 3 bases, with 8 bases between the two germline ends. The CDR3 is CASSKQGYEQYF. CDR3 DNA sequence: TGTGCCAGCAGCAAACAGGGCTACGAGCAGTACTTC.

This sequence joins TRBV3-1 (or the pseudogene TRBV3-2) and TRBJ2-3, with 16 bases lining up with TRBD2. The CDR3 spans 16 residues. Germline CDR1 LGHDT, CDR2 YNNKEL (reference sequence). J gave up 4 bases and V 5 bases, and 3 bases lay outside the gene matches. CDR3: CASSDGTSGGADTQYF. The CDR3 DNA reads as TGTGCCAGCAGCGACGGGACTAGCGGGGGGGCAGATACGCAGTATTTT.

The chain is built from TRBV9 and TRBJ2-5; 9 nucleotides line up with TRBD2. This CDR3 is built from 16 residues. The germline V gene has CDR1 SGDLS and CDR2 YYNGEE. V gave up 0 bases and J gave up 5 bases; unmatched junction bases: 8. This chain's CDR3 is CASSVATGAGGETQYF. The CDR3 DNA sequence: TGTGCCAGCAGCGTAGCTACCGGGGCGGGAGGGGAGACCCAGTACTTC. Looking up the rest from reference TRBV9 and TRBJ2-5 gives the full variable domain: DSGVTQTPKHLITATGQRVTLRCSPRSGDLSVYWYQQSLDQGLQFLIQYYNGEERAKGNILERFSAQQFPDLHSELNLSSLELGDSALYFCASSVATGAGGETQYFGPGTRLLVL.

The rearrangement links TRBV5-1 to TRBJ1-4; weak D call: TRBD1 (6 bases). This CDR3 spans 15 amino acids. V shed 0 bases and J shed 10 bases, with 16 bases lying between them. Germline lookup yields CDR1 SGHRS and CDR2 YFSETQ. CDR3 loop: CASSLVEGEYGKLFF. Written as DNA, the CDR3 is TGCGCCAGCAGCTTGGTCGAGGGGGAATACGGAAAACTGTTTTTT.

This chain joins TRBV6-1 and TRBJ1-2; the match to TRBD1 covers 7 bases. CDR1 is MNHNS, CDR2 SASEGT, per germline. The CDR3 runs to 15 residues. The V segment lost 0 bases and the J segment 5 bases; nucleotides outside the gene matches: 6. In DNA form, the CDR3 reads TGTGCCAGCAGTGAAGCGGGACAGCCAAGATATGGCTACACCTTC. Translation: CASSEAGQPRYGYTF.

This clone was seen more than once but under ten times. This chain uses TRBV3-1 (or the pseudogene TRBV3-2) with TRBJ1-1; tentative D call: TRBD1 (5 bases). The CDR3 contains 14 residues. The V gene's germline CDR1 is LGHDT and CDR2 YNNKEL (reference sequence). The V end was cut by 1 base, the J end by 5 bases, with 11 bases between. The CDR3 DNA reads as TGTGCCAGCAGCCAAGGGAGCAAGGGGACTGAAGCTTTCTTT. It is translated as CASSQGSKGTEAFF.

This clone turned up a few times. This sample also contains other DNA sequences that code for the same CDR3. The rearrangement links TRBV2 to TRBJ2-3; TRBD1 is a possible D gene (5 bases). The CDR3 is 12 amino acids. Germline V gene sequence: CDR1 SNHLY, CDR2 FYNNEI. V lost 6 bases to trimming and J lost 1 base, with 5 bases between them. Written as DNA, the CDR3 is TGTGCCAGCAGACAGGGCACAGATACGCAGTATTTT. Protein product: CASRQGTDTQYF.

The gene calls are TRBV2 and TRBJ2-5; a possible D gene is TRBD1 (5 bases). V lost 7 bases, J lost 2 bases, and 11 bases lay in between. The CDR3 spans 13 residues. Germline CDR1 SNHLY, CDR2 FYNNEI. The CDR3 is CASKKTAQETQYF. The CDR3 bases are TGTGCCAGCAAAAAGACAGCTCAAGAGACCCAGTACTTC.

There are a few counts of this clone. Written as DNA, the CDR3 is TGTGCAGCAGCTTTCCGGGGTAAAGGCTTGGCCGGATACGAGCAGTACTTC. Amino acids: CAAAFRGKGLAGYEQYF. V gene TRBV5-4 combines with J gene TRBJ2-7; weak D call: TRBD2 (5 bases). Germline CDR1 and CDR2: SGHNT and YYREEE (reference sequence). The CDR3 spans 17 residues.

V is TRBV6-5 and J is TRBJ2-3, with D perhaps TRBD1 (6 bases). The CDR3 is 15 residues long. V lost 6 bases, J lost 4 bases, and 17 bases lay in between. CDR1 and CDR2 from the germline V gene are MNHEY and SVGAGI. CDR3 in DNA: TGTGCCAGCAGAGTATCCGGGACATGGGCAGATACGCAGTATTTT. This gives the protein CASRVSGTWADTQYF.

The chain joins TRBV5-1 to TRBJ1-2; the match to TRBD1 covers 8 bases. Germline assignment: CDR1 SGHRS and CDR2 YFSETQ. The CDR3 runs 15 residues. Trimming removed 0 bases from V and 4 bases from J; junction bases left unmatched: 5. The CDR3 coding sequence is TGCGCCAGCAGCTTGGGGGCAGGGGGCGTCTATGGCTACACCTTC. This translates into CASSLGAGGVYGYTF.